What follows describes a single TCR beta chain. The target of this receptor is not known. One base away there is no much larger clone; base qualities are not given. This sample stems from a study of technical replicates of blood from several donors (dated 2017 in TCRdb). The library relied on the immunoSEQ multiplex PCR assay. TCRdb limited this immuneACCESS table to in-frame rearrangements with V and J called. A share of clones is missing; checked studies link under half to unresolved V genes, and the rest is unexplained. Present in this sample are 60,000 to 80,000 clones, around 94% of which were seen just once. Approximately 0.38% of the sample belongs to the ten largest clones. Via the germline V gene, CDR1 is SQVTM and CDR2 ANQGSEA. The CDR3 measures 12 amino acids from cysteine to phenylalanine. The retained sequence is limited to the CDR3, 36 bases, with the frame set at the first base.

The chain uses TRBV29-1 and TRBJ1-4, with 7 bases aligning to TRBD1. The sequenced sample was T cells isolated from PBMCs. The TCR was taken from a human donor in good health. The encoded CDR3 is CSGGEEDRAQFF. The nucleotide sequence reads as follows: TGCAGTGGAGGGGAGGAAGACAGGGCACAGTTTTTT. Joined to the reference TRBV29-1 and TRBJ1-4 proteins, this CDR3 gives the full variable domain: SAVISQKPSRDICQRGTSLTIQCQVDSQVTMMFWYRQQPGQSLTLIATANQGSEATYESGFVIDKFPISRPNLTFSTLTVSNMSPEDSSIYLCSGGEEDRAQFFGSGTQLSVL.